This TCR beta chain was sequenced for a study of T cell responses to AZD1222 COVID-19 vaccine (dated by TCRdb to the early 2020s). Regarding the complete study: Because spike-specific TCR depth and breadth did not differ between the two schedules, AZD1222 recipients who got a second dose at roughly 4 weeks were pooled with those who got a second dose at roughly 12 weeks. A total of around 240 trial participants underwent TCR sequencing, of whom approximately 200 had received two doses of AZD1222 and 26 had received two doses of the MenACWY control vaccine. Enrollment into the trials was organized by age into subgroups of 18-55, 56-69 and 70-plus years, and those subgroups contained roughly 150, 30 and 60 TCR-sequenced participants, respectively.

Per the publication, the time point label means: baseline before first vaccination. The vaccinee samples were drawn from two UK trials, COV001 and COV002, one of which was a single-blind randomized controlled phase 2/3 trial testing AZD1222 (ChAdOx1 nCoV-19) in healthy adults. For TCRbeta chain sequencing, PBMC samples were collected from trial participants at day 0 and at day 28 after the second dose. This clone was found once. Its target antigen remains unknown. No much larger clonotype is one base removed from it; base qualities were not supplied. V loses 0 bases, J loses 1 base, and the germline ends lie 10 bases apart. The germline V gene provides CDR1 SGHDN and CDR2 FVKESK. The CDR3 runs 15 amino acids, cysteine and phenylalanine included. Of all the DNA, just the CDR3 is kept, 45 bases in frame from base 1. The paper as a whole reports these results and caveats: Conclusions about previously exposed vaccinees were limited because only six AZD1222 recipients were SARS-CoV-2 seropositive at baseline. Participants were mostly white British, with more females than males. The authors suggested clonal diversity may have been underestimated. Reportedly, close to half of the unique spike-specific TCRs recognized epitopes lying outside the regions that are mutated in the B.1.351 and B.1.1.7 variants. After two AZD1222 doses, both the breadth and the depth of spike-specific TCRs were significantly higher than at day 0 and than in MenACWY recipients. CD4 TCRs associated with the vaccine covered the entire spike protein, and the dominant responses were in regions 160-218 and 743-854. In the small 56-69-year group, the increase in depth fell short of significance, most likely because of low power. Because no samples from the day 14 peak response were available, repertoires could be characterized only after the peak T cell response.

The CDR3 regions of human TCRbeta chains were analyzed by immunosequencing. The paper's processing steps were these. Repertoire TCRs were matched against a reference library of SARS-CoV-2-specific TCRs generated with the MIRA antigen-specificity platform. Breadth was defined as the fraction of unique TCRs that were SARS-CoV-2-associated. Depth was defined as the fraction of total T cells that were SARS-CoV-2-associated. Using the MIRA data, each spike-specific TCR was mapped to the spike region that the TCR reacts to and placed in a CD4 or CD8 class. Log10-transformed breadth and depth values were compared by one-way ANOVA with Sidak's multiple comparisons tests. The source is immuneACCESS, and TCRdb retained only in-frame sequences with V and J called. Part of the clones is not carried over; for the studies checked, unresolved V genes explain less than half of this, and the remainder is unexplained. For V, J and clone size, that table is used; D and trimming come from the DNA. This sample holds around 91,000 clones; approximately 91% were observed only once. The ten largest make up about 19% of the sample.

The input for sequencing was peripheral blood, taken on day 0 of AZD1222 vaccination. The origin of this receptor is an adult in good health. The chain is encoded by TRBV14 joined to TRBJ2-7; a confident D gene designation cannot be given. In nucleotide form, the sequence is TGTGCCAGCAGCCAAGATCAAGACTCTTCCTACGAGCAGTACTTC. This sequence encodes CASSQDQDSSYEQYF.